This T cell receptor (beta chain) originates from a study of response to subunit inactivated influenza vaccine. Study observations and caveats: There was a suggestion from the authors that each seasonal influenza vaccination recruits few new T cells.

This CDR3 region has 14 residues. The germline V gene encodes CDR1 SNHLY and CDR2 FYNNEI. The junction had 3 bases not matched to a gene; V was cut back by 2 bases and J by 8 bases. A remark on this clonotype: Antigen specificity is unknown.

One entry per CDR3 protein, called by TCRdb with MiXCR from the RT-PCR reads. This sample has about 520,000 distinct CDR3 sequences, with under 8.5% found just once. This receptor was taken from a man between 50 and 75 years old who received an inactivated influenza vaccine. Material: PBMCs from blood, obtained around 25 months after vaccination. V is TRBV2 and J is TRBJ2-2; 9 nucleotides match TRBD1. The CDR3 is CASSERDRVGELFF. The CDR3, as DNA: TGTGCCAGCAGTGAAAGGGACAGGGTTGGGGAGCTGTTTTTT.